The source of this TCR beta chain is a study of CD8 T cells in Susac syndrome. When the RNA was reverse transcribed, random hexamers were used with an input of about 0.5 to 1 ug. The method of amplification for TCR beta CDR3 was immunoSEQ multiplex PCR, covering 54 Vbeta and 13 Jbeta. TCRdb called the immunoSEQ multiplex PCR reads again in MiXCR, with one record for every CDR3 protein. The sample shows about 76,000 distinct CDR3 sequences, around nine tenths of them seen only once. TCR beta sequences were obtained from blood CD8+ and CD4+ T cells. CDR3 size: 16 residues. Germline V gene sequence: CDR1 LNHDA, CDR2 SQIVND (reference sequence). Between the trimmed V and J ends, which lost 2 bases and 7 bases, there was a span of 21 bases.

The sequenced material came from CD8+ T cells from PBMCs. The clonotype was recovered from a human donor with multiple sclerosis. The chain is built from TRBV19 and TRBJ2-7; unclear D gene. CDR3 in amino acids: CASSINVGPPFREQYF. CDR3 sequence (DNA): TGTGCCAGTAGTATAAACGTCGGACCACCCTTTCGAGAGCAGTACTTC.